This passage covers 26 T cell receptor beta chains from one sample sequenced in a study of blood T cell repertoires in COVID-19. Using immunoSEQ multiplex PCR, the repertoire was profiled, and TCRdb retains in-frame clones only, with some absent. Of more than 85,000 clones in the sample, around 89% were seen once. The material sequenced was peripheral blood. These receptors were collected from a human donor in a cohort sampled during active COVID-19.

V is TRBV5-4 and J is TRBJ2-1; TRBD2 agrees at 13 bases. The CDR3 runs to 16 residues. Unmatched junction bases numbered 8, after V lost 4 bases and J lost 7 bases. CDR1 is SGHNT and CDR2 is YYREEE in the germline V gene (reference sequence). The CDR3 bases are TGTGCCAGCAGCCAAACGACTAGCGGGAGGTCGAATGAGCAGTTCTTC. It encodes CASSQTTSGRSNEQFF.

The V and J genes are TRBV18 and TRBJ1-1; 11 bases agree with TRBD1. CDR1 and CDR2 (germline): KGHSH, LQKENI. The trim removed 0 bases at V and 6 bases at J, leaving 6 bases unmatched. CDR3 length equals 16 residues. CDR3 loop: CASSPPEGQGVAEAFF. The CDR3 DNA is TGTGCCAGCTCACCACCCGAGGGACAGGGGGTAGCTGAAGCTTTCTTT.

V is TRBV23-1 and J is TRBJ1-4, with TRBD1 matching over 11 bases. TRBV23-1 is placed among ORFs of uncertain function. CDR3 length equals 18 residues. With V trimmed by 0 bases and J by 7 bases, 10 bases remained unmatched. CDR3 bases: TGCGCCAGCAGTCAATCGGCCCAGGACAGGGGGCGAGTTGAAAAACTGTTTTTT. Translation gives CASSQSAQDRGRVEKLFF.

This clone was recorded a few times. The chain employs TRBV9 and TRBJ2-5; a weak D match, TRBD1 (5 bases). Trimming took off 4 bases at V and 5 bases at J, with 12 bases between the two ends. CDR1 SGDLS and CDR2 YYNGEE come from the germline V gene. CDR3 size: 13 residues. The CDR3 loop reads CASSPGIGETQYF. In DNA form, the CDR3 reads TGTGCCAGCAGCCCAGGGATAGGGGAGACCCAGTACTTC.

The chain uses TRBV6-4 and TRBJ2-5, with D perhaps matching TRBD2 (5 bases). CDR1 MRHNA and CDR2 SNTAGT come from the germline V gene. V lost 8 bases and J 5 bases, leaving 15 bases between the germline ends. The length of the CDR3 is 13 residues. The CDR3 loop reads CASALNGGETQYF. Here the CDR3 DNA reads TGTGCCAGCGCCTTGAATGGCGGGGAGACCCAGTACTTC.

The chain is built from TRBV7-9 and TRBJ1-1; TRBD1 aligns across 7 bases. The CDR3 has 17 residues. CDR1 is SEHNR, CDR2 FQNEAQ, per germline (reference sequence). J was trimmed by 1 base and V by 5 bases; bases with no gene match: 13. The CDR3 coding sequence is TGTGCCAGCAGCCCATCTCTGGGACAGACATCGAACACTGAAGCTTTCTTT. It codes for CASSPSLGQTSNTEAFF.

This rearrangement joins TRBV28 to TRBJ1-1, with 7 bases identical to TRBD1. V gave up 9 bases and J gave up 5 bases; unmatched junction bases: 12. This CDR3 spans 14 amino acids. The germline CDR1 and CDR2 sequences are MDHEN and SYDVKM. The CDR3 here is CASLPATGLTEAFF. CDR3 DNA: TGTGCCAGTCTTCCGGCGACAGGGTTAACTGAAGCTTTCTTT.

The rearrangement joins TRBV27 to TRBJ1-5, with D possibly TRBD1 on 6 matching bases. Germline CDR1 reads MNHEY; CDR2 reads SMNVEV (reference sequence). Trimming took 5 bases from V and 2 from J, leaving 10 bases between them. The CDR3 sequence is 14 residues long. CDR3 sequence reads: CASSINRGNQPQHF. DNA for the CDR3: TGTGCCAGCAGTATAAACAGGGGCAATCAGCCCCAGCATTTT.

Only one count was recorded for this clone. V gene TRBV5-1 combines with J gene TRBJ2-5; 8 bases line up with TRBD2. The CDR3 is 12 residues long. The V and J ends lost 3 bases and 5 bases, in that order; junction bases with no gene match: 0. In germline, CDR1 is SGHRS, CDR2 YFSETQ. The CDR3 DNA follows: TGCGCCAGCAGCTCGGGAGGGGAGACCCAGTACTTC. Its translation is CASSSGGETQYF.

This clone was found once. This chain links TRBV10-3 with TRBJ2-3, with TRBD2 matching 7 bases. The CDR3 is 17 amino acids. Germline loops: CDR1 ENHRY, CDR2 SYGVKD. The trim removed 4 bases at V and 1 base at J, leaving 11 bases unmatched. CDR3: CAISGASAGRGTDTQYF. Here the CDR3 DNA reads TGTGCCATCAGTGGGGCGTCGGCGGGGAGGGGCACAGATACGCAGTATTTT.

The V call is TRBV20-1, the J call TRBJ1-1, with D maybe TRBD1 (6 bases). V was cut by 6 bases and J by 4 bases, with 18 bases left in between. Per the germline V gene, CDR1 is DFQATT and CDR2 is SNEGSKA (reference sequence). The CDR3 covers 14 residues. CDR3 protein: CSASLNTGITEAFF. The CDR3 nucleotides read TGCAGTGCCAGTCTTAATACAGGGATCACTGAAGCTTTCTTT.

The chain is built from TRBV7-9 and TRBJ2-3; D ambiguous. CDR1 is SEHNR, CDR2 FQNEAQ, per germline (reference sequence). The V end lost 6 bases, the J end lost 3 bases, and 13 bases lay between the germline ends. CDR3 length: 14 residues. CDR3: CASSPKGVTDTQYF. CDR3 DNA: TGTGCCAGCAGTCCAAAAGGAGTAACAGATACGCAGTATTTT.

The chain recombines TRBV5-1 with TRBJ2-6; D not certain. The CDR3 runs to 14 residues. Germline lookup yields CDR1 SGHRS and CDR2 YFSETQ. V lost 4 bases and J 0 bases, leaving 5 bases between the germline ends. The DNA of the CDR3 is TGCGCCAGCAGCCCCATCTCTGGGGCCAACGTCCTGACTTTC. The encoded protein is CASSPISGANVLTF. The full variable domain, completed using reference TRBV5-1 and TRBJ2-6, is KAGVTQTPRYLIKTRGQQVTLSCSPISGHRSVSWYQQTPGQGLQFLFEYFSETQRNKGNFPGRFSGRQFSNSRSEMNVSTLELGDSALYLCASSPISGANVLTFGAGSRLTVL.

This chain connects TRBV5-6 to TRBJ1-2; D not resolved. Trimming left V 3 bases short and J 8 bases short, with 14 bases between. The germline V gene has CDR1 SGHDT and CDR2 YYEEEE. The CDR3 totals 13 residues. The CDR3, as DNA: TGTGCCAGCAGCTGGGTAAAAGGCGGAGGCTACACCTTC. It is translated as CASSWVKGGGYTF.

The J gene is TRBJ1-6, the V gene TRBV5-6, with D unclear. There are 13 residues in the CDR3. Germline CDR1 reads SGHDT; CDR2 reads YYEEEE. The germline V and J ends were trimmed by 4 bases and 7 bases, with 9 bases remaining between them. For the CDR3, the DNA is TGTGCCAGCAGCGGCACACCGAATTCACCCCTCCACTTT. This sequence encodes CASSGTPNSPLHF.

The chain couples TRBV4-2 to TRBJ1-2; perhaps TRBD1 as D (5 bases). The CDR3 has 15 residues. V lost 0 bases and J lost 8, with 16 bases in between. The V gene's germline CDR1 is LGHNA and CDR2 YNFKEQ. The CDR3 reads CASSQELGREGGYTF. The CDR3 region has the DNA TGTGCCAGCAGCCAAGAATTGGGCAGGGAGGGCGGCTACACCTTC.

V gene TRBV10-3 combines with J gene TRBJ2-7; 7 bases match TRBD1. The CDR3 totals 14 residues. Unmatched junction bases numbered 7, after V lost 6 bases and J lost 2 bases. Germline CDR1 is ENHRY and CDR2 is SYGVKD. As DNA, the CDR3 is TGTGCCATCAGGGAAGGACAGGAGACCTACGAGCAGTACTTC. Protein: CAIREGQETYEQYF.

The chain employs TRBV4-2 and TRBJ2-1, with a possible D match to TRBD1 (6 bases). V was pared by 2 bases and J by 7 bases, with 6 bases between. Germline CDR1 and CDR2: LGHNA and YNFKEQ. The CDR3 totals 12 residues. This CDR3 is CASSQQGNEQFF. CDR3 in DNA: TGTGCCAGCAGCCAACAGGGGAATGAGCAGTTCTTC.

The CDR3: CASRQIGRGSQYF. The CDR3 DNA sequence: TGTGCCAGCAGACAAATAGGGAGGGGAAGCCAGTACTTC. The J gene is TRBJ2-5, the V gene TRBV5-6; TRBD2 matches at 7 bases. CDR3 length equals 13 residues. The V gene end was trimmed by 5 bases and the J gene end by 10 bases; junction bases not matched to a gene: 11. Germline CDR1 SGHDT, CDR2 YYEEEE.

The chain uses TRBV5-1 and TRBJ2-1; possibly TRBD2 for D (5 bases). CDR1 SGHRS and CDR2 YFSETQ come from the germline V gene. Trimming cost V 4 bases and J 0 bases, with 20 bases left between them. The CDR3 sequence is 18 residues long. CDR3 in amino acids: CASSRGPPGVGSYNEQFF. The CDR3 nucleotides read TGCGCCAGCAGCCGAGGGCCACCTGGTGTAGGCTCCTACAATGAGCAGTTCTTC.

The rearrangement joins TRBV3-1 (or the pseudogene TRBV3-2) to TRBJ2-5; the match to TRBD2 covers 7 bases. CDR1 and CDR2 from the germline V gene are LGHDT and YNNKEL (reference sequence). This CDR3 contains 14 residues. Germline trimming cut 1 base from V and 6 bases from J; bases unmatched to any gene: 5. The CDR3 here is CASSQGGGRQTQYF. The CDR3 nucleotides read TGTGCCAGCAGCCAAGGGGGAGGGCGCCAGACCCAGTACTTC.

This chain joins TRBV11-2 and TRBJ2-7, with 10 nucleotides matching TRBD2. J was trimmed by 6 bases and V by 5 bases; bases with no gene match: 7. CDR3 length: 14 amino acids. CDR1 and CDR2 from the germline V gene are SGHAT and FQNNGV. The CDR3 here is CASSPPRTSGEQYF. CDR3 nucleotides: TGTGCCAGCAGCCCTCCCCGGACTAGCGGCGAGCAGTACTTC.

This chain joins TRBV10-3 and TRBJ2-1, with D uncertain. The germline V gene encodes CDR1 ENHRY and CDR2 SYGVKD. The V end lost 8 bases, the J end lost 0 bases, and 17 bases lay between the germline ends. CDR3 length equals 16 residues. The CDR3 nucleotides read TGTGCCATCGACGCCGGAGAAGCGAGCTCCTACAATGAGCAGTTCTTC. As protein: CAIDAGEASSYNEQFF.

The chain joins TRBV6-2 or TRBV6-3 to TRBJ1-2; tentative D call: TRBD1 (5 bases). Germline CDR1 MNHEY, CDR2 SVGEGT. Trimming removed 6 bases at V and 8 bases at J, with 13 bases between. This CDR3 region has 12 residues. Here the CDR3 reads CASSPPGKGYTF. CDR3 coding DNA: TGTGCCAGCAGCCCTCCAGGGAAGGGCTACACCTTC.

The rearrangement joins TRBV12-5 to TRBJ2-7, with TRBD1 matching over 7 bases. V lost 4 bases to trimming and J lost 4 bases; unmatched junction nucleotides: 7. The V gene's germline CDR1 is LGHNT and CDR2 FRNRAP. This CDR3 is 14 amino acids long. The CDR3 bases are TGTGCTAGTGGTTCCCTGGACAGGCGATACGAGCAGTACTTC. It encodes CASGSLDRRYEQYF.

This chain uses TRBV9 with TRBJ1-6, with TRBD1 as a possible D gene (6 bases). This CDR3 region has 13 residues. The V end lost 6 bases, the J end lost 5 bases, and 9 bases lay between the germline ends. CDR1 is SGDLS and CDR2 is YYNGEE in the germline V gene. The CDR3 reads CASKDSHNSPLHF. CDR3 coding DNA: TGTGCCAGCAAGGACAGCCATAATTCACCCCTCCACTTT.